This T cell receptor beta chain was identified during a study of CD8 T cells in ankylosing spondylitis. Molecular-barcoded quantitative 5'-RACE produced these TCR beta libraries. TCRdb independently ran MiXCR on the 5' RACE reads; one entry per CDR3 protein. The sample holds roughly 670,000 distinct CDR3 sequences; around 20% are singletons and the top ten take around a fifth. To note about this clonotype: No antigen is known for it.

In germline, CDR1 is DFQATT, CDR2 SNEGSKA (reference sequence). V was clipped by 1 base and J by 2 bases, with 13 bases between them. This CDR3 region has 15 residues. Study outcomes and limitations: Ankylosing spondylitis blood appeared to be characterized by a TCR beta motif of several highly homologous variants. Researchers report that disease-linked clones proved CD8+ and relatively rare in peripheral blood.

The TCR comes from a male donor with ankylosing spondylitis. Sequenced sample: blood, either unsorted or a sorted T cell fraction (not recorded which). This chain connects TRBV20-1 to TRBJ2-3, with a tentative D call TRBD1 (6 bases). In nucleotides, the CDR3 is TGCAGTGCTAGAGTAGGGGACACAAACACAGATACGCAGTATTTT. Its translation: CSARVGDTNTDTQYF.